The T cell receptor beta chain under discussion was sequenced for a study of blood T cell repertoires in COVID-19. Only in-frame clones appear in the TCRdb table, and some are missing; sequencing was by immunoSEQ multiplex PCR. The data show 330,000 or so clones, roughly 84% seen once. CDR1 is SNHLY, CDR2 FYNNEI, per germline. The CDR3 is 14 residues long. V lost 7 bases, J lost 1 base, and 11 bases lay in between. The receptor's source is a woman aged 25 to 39 who had recovered from COVID-19. The rearrangement links TRBV2 to TRBJ1-5; D is perhaps TRBD1 (6 bases). Sequencing was performed on PBMCs or T cells enriched from blood (not recorded which). As DNA, the CDR3 is TGTGCCAGCAACCCCCAGGGGAGCAATCAGCCCCAGCATTTT. This codes for CASNPQGSNQPQHF.